Listed below are T cell receptor beta chains from one sample, sequenced in a study of T-cell reconstitution after alpha-beta-depleted transplantation in children. TCRdb re-called the PCR reads with MiXCR, one entry per CDR3 protein. The sample contains 800,000 to 1,000,000 distinct CDR3 sequences, around 30% of which appear only once. This specimen consisted of PBMCs, mostly from graft donor cells, obtained 360 days after TCRalphabeta/CD19-depleted stem cell transplant. The receptors stem from a boy less than two years old who had a stem cell transplant for SCID, so the T cells may come from the graft donor. Both conserved end residues are part of each CDR3. Each record gives: D gene, CDR3 length, V gene, CDR3 protein. D genes are given only for firm matches.

D gene: TRBD1; CDR3 length: 15; V gene: TRBV11-1; CDR3 protein: CASSSGTGGMRELFF
D gene: TRBD1; CDR3 length: 15; V gene: TRBV2; CDR3 protein: CASSEGQGGYNEQFF
D gene: TRBD2; CDR3 length: 17; V gene: TRBV15; CDR3 protein: CATSREASGGRSYEQYF
D gene: TRBD1; CDR3 length: 12; V gene: TRBV12-5; CDR3 protein: CASRDSHEKLFF
D gene: NA; CDR3 length: 14; V gene: TRBV2; CDR3 protein: CASDGGTNTGELFF
D gene: NA; CDR3 length: 14; V gene: TRBV12-3/TRBV12-4; CDR3 protein: CASSFQLIGGELFF
D gene: NA; CDR3 length: 15; V gene: TRBV6-2/TRBV6-3; CDR3 protein: CASRETGRGGNTIYF
D gene: TRBD1; CDR3 length: 14; V gene: TRBV5-6; CDR3 protein: CASSARTGDTEAFF
D gene: NA; CDR3 length: 17; V gene: TRBV4-3; CDR3 protein: CASSQERYQAAKNIQYF
D gene: NA; CDR3 length: 12; V gene: TRBV10-3; CDR3 protein: CAIKDSYNEQFF
D gene: NA; CDR3 length: 13; V gene: TRBV12-3/TRBV12-4; CDR3 protein: CASSLEQDYEQYF
D gene: NA; CDR3 length: 14; V gene: TRBV11-2; CDR3 protein: CASILAGGPYTIYF
D gene: TRBD1; CDR3 length: 15; V gene: TRBV20-1; CDR3 protein: CSARVLDRGPETQYF
D gene: NA; CDR3 length: 15; V gene: TRBV27; CDR3 protein: CASSLILGRTGELFF
D gene: NA; CDR3 length: 16; V gene: TRBV7-9; CDR3 protein: CASSLAGGADTDTQYF
D gene: TRBD2; CDR3 length: 17; V gene: TRBV9; CDR3 protein: CASSPGGLAGIQETQYF
D gene: TRBD2; CDR3 length: 15; V gene: TRBV5-1; CDR3 protein: CASSPGGPTYNEQFF
D gene: NA; CDR3 length: 11; V gene: TRBV10-3; CDR3 protein: CAISGYNEQFF
D gene: TRBD1; CDR3 length: 14; V gene: TRBV10-3; CDR3 protein: CAISGPGQRNEQFF
D gene: TRBD1; CDR3 length: 17; V gene: TRBV12-3/TRBV12-4; CDR3 protein: CASSPSIQPTGPYGYTF
D gene: NA; CDR3 length: 15; V gene: TRBV27; CDR3 protein: CASSFQGLSQETQYF
D gene: NA; CDR3 length: 12; V gene: TRBV6-6; CDR3 protein: CASVGDIGELFF
D gene: NA; CDR3 length: 15; V gene: TRBV20-1; CDR3 protein: CSARDVRGSYNEQFF
D gene: TRBD1; CDR3 length: 14; V gene: TRBV12-3/TRBV12-4; CDR3 protein: CASSSHRGDTEAFF
D gene: NA; CDR3 length: 18; V gene: TRBV7-9; CDR3 protein: CASSPSGGGGGSVYEQYF
D gene: TRBD1; CDR3 length: 12; V gene: TRBV10-3; CDR3 protein: CAISEPGTVGYF
D gene: TRBD1; CDR3 length: 14; V gene: TRBV20-1; CDR3 protein: CSASPGQTWTEAFF
D gene: TRBD1; CDR3 length: 13; V gene: TRBV12-3/TRBV12-4; CDR3 protein: CASSWTGYFGYTF
D gene: TRBD1; CDR3 length: 15; V gene: TRBV20-1; CDR3 protein: CSACTGVGGNQPQHF
D gene: NA; CDR3 length: 15; V gene: TRBV7-8; CDR3 protein: CASSLAGLLAYEQFF
D gene: NA; CDR3 length: 14; V gene: TRBV12-3/TRBV12-4; CDR3 protein: CASSFRQAGYEQYF
D gene: NA; CDR3 length: 13; V gene: TRBV15; CDR3 protein: CATSRGWNEKLFF
D gene: NA; CDR3 length: 17; V gene: TRBV5-5; CDR3 protein: CASSSFQSGVNTDTQYF
D gene: TRBD2; CDR3 length: 16; V gene: TRBV4-2; CDR3 protein: CASSQAGLAGGDTQYF
D gene: NA; CDR3 length: 11; V gene: TRBV20-1; CDR3 protein: CSARGKTEAFF
D gene: NA; CDR3 length: 11; V gene: TRBV11-2; CDR3 protein: CASSSRSEQFF
D gene: TRBD2; CDR3 length: 17; V gene: TRBV4-3; CDR3 protein: CASSQGRGTSDSSEQFF
D gene: TRBD2; CDR3 length: 15; V gene: TRBV5-5; CDR3 protein: CASSWGLAVTYEQYF
D gene: TRBD2; CDR3 length: 14; V gene: TRBV2; CDR3 protein: CASSEGGGYNEQFF
D gene: TRBD2; CDR3 length: 15; V gene: TRBV7-2; CDR3 protein: CASSRAKGGDYEQYF
D gene: NA; CDR3 length: 11; V gene: TRBV29-1; CDR3 protein: CSGDLNTEAFF
D gene: NA; CDR3 length: 15; V gene: TRBV4-1; CDR3 protein: CASSQSGLTTYEQYF
D gene: NA; CDR3 length: 14; V gene: TRBV25-1; CDR3 protein: CASSGGEPLNEQFF
D gene: NA; CDR3 length: 12; V gene: TRBV6-2/TRBV6-3; CDR3 protein: CASSYSDYEQYF
D gene: NA; CDR3 length: 14; V gene: TRBV4-1; CDR3 protein: CASSQDHTDYGYTF
D gene: NA; CDR3 length: 15; V gene: TRBV12-3/TRBV12-4; CDR3 protein: CASTTGLLIQETQYF
D gene: NA; CDR3 length: 12; V gene: TRBV28; CDR3 protein: CASSLRVNGYTF
D gene: TRBD1; CDR3 length: 14; V gene: TRBV5-1; CDR3 protein: CASSGQAHPYEQYF
D gene: NA; CDR3 length: 12; V gene: TRBV10-3; CDR3 protein: CAISGQNTEAFF
D gene: NA; CDR3 length: 14; V gene: TRBV29-1; CDR3 protein: CSVEEGQWAREQFF
D gene: NA; CDR3 length: 13; V gene: TRBV7-2; CDR3 protein: CASSLELTETQYF
D gene: NA; CDR3 length: 14; V gene: TRBV27; CDR3 protein: CASSPKTAHTEAFF
D gene: NA; CDR3 length: 15; V gene: TRBV12-3/TRBV12-4; CDR3 protein: CASSSHANRGNEQYF
D gene: NA; CDR3 length: 15; V gene: TRBV19; CDR3 protein: CASSIGLAGGNEQFF
D gene: TRBD1; CDR3 length: 18; V gene: TRBV3-1; CDR3 protein: CASSQFPSFPGQEETQYF
D gene: NA; CDR3 length: 15; V gene: TRBV5-1; CDR3 protein: CASSLEQGDGNTIYF
D gene: TRBD1; CDR3 length: 15; V gene: TRBV3-1; CDR3 protein: CASSRTGSSTDTQYF
D gene: TRBD1; CDR3 length: 16; V gene: TRBV20-1; CDR3 protein: CSFWGRDRGIHYEQYF
D gene: NA; CDR3 length: 14; V gene: TRBV5-1; CDR3 protein: CASSSGGGAEKLFF
D gene: NA; CDR3 length: 13; V gene: TRBV20-1; CDR3 protein: CSASSGFNEKLFF